The 13 T cell receptor beta chains below were found in one sample sequenced in a study of shared clonotypes between healthy human individuals. Terminally differentiated effector memory CD45RA+ cells were left out of the naive CD8 fraction, which was CD45RO-negative and positively selected for CCR7. TCRdb keeps only in-frame clones here, not all; method: immunoSEQ multiplex PCR. The sample lists roughly 2,000,000 clones; about 95% were seen once. Specimen: naive CD8+ T cells sorted from blood. The origin of the receptors is a man between 18 and 35 years old in good health.

This chain uses TRBV6-5 with TRBJ1-5; 7 positions match TRBD1. With 0 bases clipped from V and 6 bases from J, the junction kept 8 bases outside the gene matches. Per the germline V gene, CDR1 is MNHEY and CDR2 is SVGAGI. The length of the CDR3 is 16 residues. The chain's CDR3 is CASSYSMSAGGQPQHF. The CDR3 DNA reads as TGTGCCAGCAGTTACTCGATGTCGGCAGGGGGTCAGCCCCAGCATTTT.

The count of this clone is one. In nucleotides, the CDR3 is TGCGCCAGCAGTGACCGCGGGAGGGCGGGAGAGCAGTACTTC. This translates into CASSDRGRAGEQYF. The rearrangement links TRBV10-2 to TRBJ2-7; 9 bases are shared with TRBD2. Per the germline V gene, CDR1 is WSHSY and CDR2 is SAAADI. Germline trimming cut 3 bases from V and 7 bases from J; bases unmatched to any gene: 7. The CDR3 loop spans 14 amino acids.

The V and J genes are TRBV19 and TRBJ2-7; TRBD2 aligns across 9 bases. Germline-derived CDR1 and CDR2 are LNHDA and SQIVND (reference sequence). CDR3 length: 13 residues. After removal of 11 bases from V and 4 bases from J, the junction contained 9 bases not matched to a gene. Written as DNA, the CDR3 is TGTGCCTCACGGGCGCGGGAGGGGTACGAGCAGTACTTC. This encodes CASRAREGYEQYF.

As regards this clone: Other DNA sequences in this sample translate to the same CDR3. This chain connects TRBV7-9 to TRBJ1-2; tentatively, D is TRBD1 (5 bases). Trimming removed 1 base at V and 2 bases at J, with 11 bases between. This CDR3 region has 15 residues. Germline loops: CDR1 SEHNR, CDR2 FQNEAQ (reference sequence). CDR3 protein: CASSLGTGENYGYTF. In DNA form, the CDR3 reads TGTGCCAGCAGCTTAGGTACAGGAGAAAACTATGGCTACACCTTC.

Note on this clone: The sample carries other DNA sequences with the same CDR3. The rearrangement joins TRBV4-3 to TRBJ2-7; the D is unclear. Looked up from germline, CDR1 is LGHNA and CDR2 is YSLEER. The CDR3 sequence is 14 residues long. V gave up 0 bases and J gave up 0 bases, with 6 bases separating them. CDR3 in amino acids: CASSQDIGSYEQYF. CDR3 sequence (DNA): TGCGCCAGCAGCCAAGACATCGGCTCCTACGAGCAGTACTTC.

The chain is built from TRBV2 and TRBJ2-6; no reliable D call. Germline V lookup: CDR1 SNHLY, CDR2 FYNNEI. The V gene lost 1 base and the J gene lost 0 bases, with 4 bases spanning the gap. The CDR3 loop spans 15 amino acids. For the CDR3, the DNA is TGTGCCAGCAGTGAAGTGAACTCTGGGGCCAACGTCCTGACTTTC. Protein: CASSEVNSGANVLTF.

V and J are TRBV7-9 and TRBJ1-1, with D hard to call. V was pared by 3 bases and J by 0 bases, with 14 bases between. Germline CDR1 is SEHNR and CDR2 is FQNEAQ (reference sequence). The CDR3 has 16 amino acids. The DNA of the CDR3 is TGTGCCAGCAGCTTTCCGGAGGCAGATATGAACACTGAAGCTTTCTTT. It specifies CASSFPEADMNTEAFF.

The chain uses TRBV27 and TRBJ1-3, with TRBD1 as a possible D gene (5 bases). Trimming removed 5 bases from V and 4 bases from J, with 12 bases in between. The CDR3 contains 14 residues. Germline values: CDR1 MNHEY, CDR2 SMNVEV (reference sequence). The CDR3 loop reads CASSAGRLGNTIYF. The CDR3 DNA follows: TGTGCCAGCAGTGCAGGGCGTTTGGGAAACACCATATATTTT.

The V gene is TRBV21-1, the J gene TRBJ2-7. TRBV21-1 is reported as a pseudogene. The CDR3 spans 13 residues. CDR3 coding DNA: TGTGCCAGCAGCAAGAGGGGTCCCTACGAGCAGTACTTC. Protein product: CASSKRGPYEQYF.

This clone came up a few times. The genes are TRBV7-2 and TRBJ2-7; D is uncertain. The CDR3 contains 14 residues. Germline CDR1 is SGHTA and CDR2 is FQGNSA. V was trimmed by 3 bases and J by 3 bases, leaving 12 bases between them. CDR3 sequence (DNA): TGTGCCAGCAGCTTGCGGACCCAAGGCTACGAGCAGTACTTC. Translated, it gives CASSLRTQGYEQYF.

With regard to this clone: This sample includes further DNA sequences coding for the same CDR3. The V call is TRBV6-5, the J call TRBJ2-7; possibly TRBD1 for D (6 bases). The CDR3 has 12 residues. Germline CDR1 and CDR2: MNHEY and SVGAGI. The V end lost 6 bases, the J end lost 4 bases, and 10 bases lay between the germline ends. This chain's CDR3 is CASSTTGYEQYF. CDR3 nucleotide sequence: TGTGCCAGCAGCACAACAGGGTACGAGCAGTACTTC.

This clone was picked up a small number of times. The CDR3: CSVARRDEQYF. DNA for the CDR3: TGCAGCGTTGCCAGGAGGGACGAGCAGTACTTC. V usage is TRBV29-1 and J usage is TRBJ2-7, with D possibly being TRBD2 (6 bases). The germline V and J ends were trimmed by 4 bases and 5 bases, with 9 bases remaining between them. This CDR3 is built from 11 residues. Germline V CDR1 and CDR2: SQVTM, ANQGSEA.

The chain uses TRBV7-9 and TRBJ2-7, with D perhaps matching TRBD1 (5 bases). The germline V gene has CDR1 SEHNR and CDR2 FQNEAQ (reference sequence). Trimming took 4 bases from V and 0 from J, leaving 10 bases between them. The CDR3 runs to 14 residues. The CDR3 DNA sequence: TGTGCCAGCAGCTCTGACAGTACCTCCTACGAGCAGTACTTC. This encodes CASSSDSTSYEQYF.